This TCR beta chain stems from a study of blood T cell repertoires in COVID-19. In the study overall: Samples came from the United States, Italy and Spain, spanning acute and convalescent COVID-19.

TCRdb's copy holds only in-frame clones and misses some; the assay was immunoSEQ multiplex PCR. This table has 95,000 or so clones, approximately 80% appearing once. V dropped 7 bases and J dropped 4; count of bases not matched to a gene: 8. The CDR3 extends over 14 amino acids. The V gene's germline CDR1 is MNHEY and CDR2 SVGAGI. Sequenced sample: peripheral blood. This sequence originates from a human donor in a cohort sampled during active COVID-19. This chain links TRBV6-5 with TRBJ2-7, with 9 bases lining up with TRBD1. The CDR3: CASKSGQGGYEQYF. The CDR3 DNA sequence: TGTGCCAGCAAATCGGGACAGGGTGGATACGAGCAGTACTTC.